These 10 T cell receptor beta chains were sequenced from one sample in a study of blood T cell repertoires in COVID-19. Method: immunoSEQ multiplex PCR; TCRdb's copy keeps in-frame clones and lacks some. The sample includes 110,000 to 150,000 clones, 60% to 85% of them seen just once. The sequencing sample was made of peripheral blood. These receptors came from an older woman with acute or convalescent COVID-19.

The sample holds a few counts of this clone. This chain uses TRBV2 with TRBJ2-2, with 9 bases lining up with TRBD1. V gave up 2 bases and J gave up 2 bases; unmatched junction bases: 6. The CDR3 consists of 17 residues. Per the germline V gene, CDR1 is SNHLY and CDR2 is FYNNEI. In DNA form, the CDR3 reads TGTGCCAGCAGTGAATTAGGACAGGGGTTTAACACCGGGGAGCTGTTTTTT. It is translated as CASSELGQGFNTGELFF.

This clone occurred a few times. The CDR3: CASSIAHMGLYEQYF. CDR3 DNA: TGTGCCAGTAGTATAGCTCACATGGGCCTCTACGAGCAGTACTTC. This chain links TRBV19 with TRBJ2-7, with D unresolved. V lost 1 base and J lost 3, with 13 bases in between. Germline lookup yields CDR1 LNHDA and CDR2 SQIVND (reference sequence). There are 15 residues in the CDR3.

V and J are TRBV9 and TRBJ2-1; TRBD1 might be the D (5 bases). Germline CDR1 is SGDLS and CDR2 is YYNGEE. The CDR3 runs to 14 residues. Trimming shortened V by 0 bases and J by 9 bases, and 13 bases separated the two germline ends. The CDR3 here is CASSVATGRGEQFF. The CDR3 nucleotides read TGTGCCAGCAGCGTAGCCACAGGTCGAGGTGAGCAGTTCTTC.

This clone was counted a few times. The CDR3 spells CASSLGLNTEAFF. In DNA form, the CDR3 reads TGCGCCAGCAGCTTGGGGCTGAACACTGAAGCTTTCTTT. The V call is TRBV5-1, the J call TRBJ1-1; unclear D gene. This CDR3 region has 13 residues. The V and J ends lost 0 bases and 0 bases respectively, with 3 bases between them. The germline gives CDR1 SGHRS, CDR2 YFSETQ.

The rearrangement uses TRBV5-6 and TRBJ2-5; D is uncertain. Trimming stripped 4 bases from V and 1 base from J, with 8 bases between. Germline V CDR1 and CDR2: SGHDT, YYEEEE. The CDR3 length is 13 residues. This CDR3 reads CASSVRLQETQYF. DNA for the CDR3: TGTGCCAGCAGCGTGCGGCTCCAAGAGACCCAGTACTTC.

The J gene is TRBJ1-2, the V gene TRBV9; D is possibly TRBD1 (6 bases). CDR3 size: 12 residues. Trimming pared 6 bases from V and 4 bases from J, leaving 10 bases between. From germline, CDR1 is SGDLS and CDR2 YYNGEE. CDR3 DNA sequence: TGTGCCAGCACAGGGGAAGGCTATGGCTACACCTTC. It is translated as CASTGEGYGYTF.

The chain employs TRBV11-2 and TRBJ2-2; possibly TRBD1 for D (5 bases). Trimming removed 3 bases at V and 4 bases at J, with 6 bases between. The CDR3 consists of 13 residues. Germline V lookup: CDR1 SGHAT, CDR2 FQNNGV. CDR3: CASSLTVTGELFF. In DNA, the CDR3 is TGTGCCAGCAGCTTGACAGTCACCGGGGAGCTGTTTTTT.

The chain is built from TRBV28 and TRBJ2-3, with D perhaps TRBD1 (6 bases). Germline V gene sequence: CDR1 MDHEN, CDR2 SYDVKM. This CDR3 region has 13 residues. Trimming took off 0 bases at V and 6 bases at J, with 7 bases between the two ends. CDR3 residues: CASSLWGADTQYF. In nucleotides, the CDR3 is TGTGCCAGCAGTTTATGGGGGGCGGATACGCAGTATTTT. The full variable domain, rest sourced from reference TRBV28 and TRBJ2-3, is DVKVTQSSRYLVKRTGEKVFLECVQDMDHENMFWYRQDPGLGLRLIYFSYDVKMKEKGDIPEGYSVSREKKERFSLILESASTNQTSMYLCASSLWGADTQYFGPGTRLTVL.

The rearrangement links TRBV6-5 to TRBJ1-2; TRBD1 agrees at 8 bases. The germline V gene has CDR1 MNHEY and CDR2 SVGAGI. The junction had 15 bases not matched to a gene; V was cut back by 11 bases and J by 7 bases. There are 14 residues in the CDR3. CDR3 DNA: TGTGCCTCCCTCCCCCAGGGGGCTGCTGGTGGCTACACCTTC. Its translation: CASLPQGAAGGYTF.

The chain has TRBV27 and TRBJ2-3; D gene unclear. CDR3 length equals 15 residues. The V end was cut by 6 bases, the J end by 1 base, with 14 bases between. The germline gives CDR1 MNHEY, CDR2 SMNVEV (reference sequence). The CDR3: CASSHPLGRTDTQYF. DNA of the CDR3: TGTGCCAGCAGCCACCCGCTGGGCCGCACAGATACGCAGTATTTT.